The 23 T cell receptor beta chains given below trace back to one sample, sequenced in a study of T cell responses to AZD1222 COVID-19 vaccine. The data were produced by immunoSEQ multiplex PCR, yet TCRdb's version contains in-frame clones alone and is incomplete. The sample contains some 100,000 clones, around 84% of which appear only once. Sequenced material: peripheral blood, taken on day 0 of AZD1222 vaccination. The receptors stem from an adult in good health.

The chain joins TRBV29-1 to TRBJ1-1, with D tentatively TRBD1 (6 bases). Germline CDR1 SQVTM, CDR2 ANQGSEA. The V end lost 4 bases, the J end lost 2 bases, and 14 bases lay between the germline ends. The CDR3 is 14 amino acids. The CDR3 DNA follows: TGCAGCGTTGCGGTGGCACAGGGTAACACTGAAGCTTTCTTT. Protein product: CSVAVAQGNTEAFF.

This clone was detected ten times or more. V and J are TRBV14 and TRBJ1-3; a possible D gene is TRBD1 (5 bases). Germline V gene data show CDR1 as SGHDN and CDR2 as FVKESK. V lost 6 bases and J 4 bases, leaving 13 bases between the germline ends. The CDR3 extends over 14 amino acids. The CDR3 loop is CASSPLGPGNTIYF. In nucleotides, the CDR3 is TGTGCCAGCAGTCCTCTGGGGCCCGGAAACACCATATATTTT.

The chain carries TRBV5-6 and TRBJ2-7; 8 bases match TRBD2. CDR1 is SGHDT and CDR2 is YYEEEE in the germline V gene. J was trimmed by 5 bases and V by 4 bases; bases with no gene match: 23. The CDR3 contains 19 residues. In DNA form, the CDR3 reads TGTGCCAGCAGCACGCAAACCCTTAGCGGGATAACGCATAGAGACGAGCAGTACTTC. Translated, it gives CASSTQTLSGITHRDEQYF.

This clone has just one count. V usage is TRBV28 and J usage is TRBJ1-3; D remains unclear. The CDR3 runs to 15 residues. Germline V gene lookup returns CDR1 MDHEN and CDR2 SYDVKM. Trimming took 3 bases from V and 2 from J, leaving 11 bases between them. The CDR3: CASSFRGGTGNTIYF. In DNA form, the CDR3 reads TGTGCCAGCAGTTTTCGGGGAGGGACTGGAAACACCATATATTTT.

The chain is built from TRBV18 and TRBJ2-7; 8 bases are a match to TRBD1. The CDR3 sequence is 14 residues long. V trimming: 6 bases; J trimming: 6 bases; junction bases outside the gene matches: 10. Germline V gives CDR1 KGHSH, CDR2 LQKENI. The CDR3 DNA sequence: TGTGCCAGCTCGTCGGGACAGGTCACGGGCGAGCAGTACTTC. It specifies CASSSGQVTGEQYF.

This rearrangement joins TRBV29-1 to TRBJ1-1; D is unresolved. Per germline, CDR1 SQVTM and CDR2 ANQGSEA. Trimming took 6 bases from V and 2 from J, leaving 7 bases between them. The CDR3 sequence is 11 residues long. Here the CDR3 reads CSVHGNTEAFF. As DNA, the CDR3 is TGCAGCGTCCACGGTAACACTGAAGCTTTCTTT.

The chain uses TRBV11-3 and TRBJ2-1; tentative D call: TRBD1 (5 bases). The V end was cut by 1 base, the J end by 4 bases, with 14 bases between. This CDR3 spans 16 amino acids. The germline gives CDR1 SGHNT, CDR2 YENEEA. CDR3 amino acids: CASSLGRGWMYNEQFF. Here the CDR3 DNA reads TGTGCCAGCAGCTTAGGTAGGGGCTGGATGTACAATGAGCAGTTCTTC.

This clone showed up just a few times. The rearrangement uses TRBV5-1 and TRBJ2-7; 11 bases match TRBD1. CDR1 and CDR2 from the germline V gene are SGHRS and YFSETQ. V lost 3 bases, J lost 5 bases, and 7 bases stayed unmatched. The CDR3 contains 15 residues. The CDR3 is CASSSRTGGADEQYF. CDR3 sequence (DNA): TGCGCCAGCAGCTCAAGGACAGGGGGCGCCGACGAGCAGTACTTC.

The chain has TRBV7-8 and TRBJ1-2; 9 bases are a match to TRBD1. The trim removed 5 bases at V and 1 base at J, leaving 14 bases unmatched. Germline values: CDR1 SGHVS, CDR2 FQNEAQ. The CDR3 is 18 residues long. The CDR3 sequence is CASSTRTGAPILNYGYTF. As DNA, the CDR3 is TGTGCCAGCAGCACCAGGACAGGGGCCCCAATACTTAACTATGGCTACACCTTC.

The genes are TRBV6-5 and TRBJ1-1, with 8 nucleotides matching TRBD1. With V trimmed by 7 bases and J by 0 bases, 4 bases remained unmatched. The CDR3 has 14 amino acids. CDR1 and CDR2 from the germline V gene are MNHEY and SVGAGI. CDR3 protein: CASTSGQVNTEAFF. CDR3 in DNA: TGTGCCAGCACCTCGGGACAGGTGAACACTGAAGCTTTCTTT.

The J gene is TRBJ1-6, the V gene TRBV2, with D perhaps matching TRBD1 (5 bases). Trimming stripped 2 bases from V and 6 bases from J, with 14 bases between. This CDR3 region has 16 residues. CDR1 is SNHLY, CDR2 FYNNEI, per germline. For the CDR3, the DNA is TGTGCCAGCAGTGAATATCTCCGGGACCGTAATTCACCCCTCCACTTT. Encoded protein: CASSEYLRDRNSPLHF.

DNA of the CDR3: TGCGCCAGTAGACTTTTTACGAACACCGGGGAGCTGTTTTTT. The encoded protein is CASRLFTNTGELFF. The V and J genes are TRBV4-3 and TRBJ2-2; D unresolved. The CDR3 is 14 residues long. V lost 9 bases and J 0 bases, leaving 11 bases between the germline ends. CDR1 is LGHNA, CDR2 YSLEER, per germline.

This chain joins TRBV7-9 and TRBJ2-7; TRBD2 aligns across 10 bases. CDR1 SEHNR and CDR2 FQNEAQ come from the germline V gene (reference sequence). J lost 4 bases, V lost 5 bases, and 5 bases had no gene match. The CDR3 length is 14 residues. This CDR3 is CASSSTSGTYEQYF. The CDR3 DNA reads as TGTGCCAGCAGCAGTACTAGCGGGACATACGAGCAGTACTTC.

Only one count was recorded for this clone. The chain couples TRBV27 to TRBJ1-1, with 7 bases identical to TRBD1. V trimming: 5 bases; J trimming: 1 base; junction bases outside the gene matches: 13. The CDR3 sequence is 17 residues long. Germline assignment: CDR1 MNHEY and CDR2 SMNVEV (reference sequence). The CDR3 protein is CASSRPPRTGSNTEAFF. CDR3 DNA sequence: TGTGCCAGCAGTCGCCCTCCAAGGACAGGATCGAACACTGAAGCTTTCTTT.

The V and J genes are TRBV4-3 and TRBJ2-7; TRBD1 matches at 7 bases. The length of the CDR3 is 15 residues. After removal of 0 bases from V and 4 bases from J, the junction contained 6 bases not matched to a gene. The germline V gene has CDR1 LGHNA and CDR2 YSLEER. The CDR3 is CASSQESPGGYEQYF. The CDR3 nucleotides read TGCGCCAGCAGCCAAGAATCTCCAGGGGGATACGAGCAGTACTTC.

This clone was seen more than once but under ten times. The J gene is TRBJ1-1, the V gene TRBV18, with D perhaps TRBD1 (5 bases). The CDR3 consists of 13 residues. Germline CDR1 KGHSH, CDR2 LQKENI. Trimming pared 4 bases from V and 4 bases from J, leaving 10 bases between. The CDR3 DNA sequence: TGTGCCAGCTCACAGGCAGGGCGCACTGAAGCTTTCTTT. Its translation: CASSQAGRTEAFF.

The V call is TRBV19, the J call TRBJ1-1, with TRBD1 identical over 7 bases. The germline V gene encodes CDR1 LNHDA and CDR2 SQIVND (reference sequence). The V gene end was trimmed by 5 bases and the J gene end by 8 bases; junction bases not matched to a gene: 8. The CDR3 is 13 residues long. The CDR3 sequence: CASSPDREREAFF. The CDR3 nucleotides read TGTGCCAGTAGTCCCGACAGGGAGAGAGAAGCTTTCTTT.

The chain has TRBV6-5 and TRBJ1-2; TRBD1 might be the D (5 bases). From germline, CDR1 is MNHEY and CDR2 SVGAGI. The CDR3 extends over 14 amino acids. V was shortened by 6 bases and J by 5 bases, with 16 bases between the two germline ends. CDR3 in amino acids: CASSPTGVGYGYTF. In nucleotides, the CDR3 is TGTGCCAGCAGCCCCACGGGGGTTGGATATGGCTACACCTTC.

CDR3 residues: CASSISLAVYNEQFF. The DNA for the CDR3 is TGTGCCAGTAGTATCTCACTAGCGGTCTACAATGAGCAGTTCTTC. The rearrangement joins TRBV19 to TRBJ2-1; TRBD2 agrees at 8 bases. V lost 3 bases, J lost 3 bases, and 4 bases stayed unmatched. Germline loops: CDR1 LNHDA, CDR2 SQIVND (reference sequence). The CDR3 loop spans 15 amino acids. Full variable domain (remainder filled in from reference TRBV19 and TRBJ2-1): DGGITQSPKYLFRKEGQNVTLSCEQNLNHDAMYWYRQDPGQGLRLIYYSQIVNDFQKGDIAEGYSVSREKKESFPLTVTSAQKNPTAFYLCASSISLAVYNEQFFGPGTRLTVL.

The chain combines TRBV12-3 or TRBV12-4 with TRBJ1-5; D is uncertain. V was shortened by 6 bases and J by 5 bases, with 8 bases between the two germline ends. CDR3 length: 12 residues. CDR3 DNA sequence: TGTGCCAGCAGCCGGCACGATCAGCCCCAGCATTTT. Translating gives CASSRHDQPQHF.

The chain recombines TRBV27 with TRBJ2-5; 7 bases match TRBD1. V shed 5 bases and J 2 bases; nucleotides not matched to a gene: 5. The CDR3 contains 14 residues. Germline values: CDR1 MNHEY, CDR2 SMNVEV (reference sequence). The CDR3: CASSRPGQQETQYF. The CDR3 nucleotides are TGTGCCAGCAGTCGCCCGGGACAGCAAGAGACCCAGTACTTC.

V gene TRBV28 combines with J gene TRBJ1-1; D gene ambiguous. V was trimmed by 5 bases and J by 1 base, leaving 20 bases between them. The CDR3 runs to 17 residues. The germline V gene has CDR1 MDHEN and CDR2 SYDVKM. The CDR3 DNA sequence: TGTGCCAGCAGTGCCTCTGGATTGTTCGTGTCGAACACTGAAGCTTTCTTT. This gives the protein CASSASGLFVSNTEAFF.

The count of this clone is one. The J gene is TRBJ2-1, the V gene TRBV7-2, with 7 bases aligning to TRBD1. V shed 1 base, J shed 1 base, and the junction held 4 bases outside the gene matches. Germline lookup yields CDR1 SGHTA and CDR2 FQGNSA. CDR3 size: 16 residues. The CDR3 loop is CASSLVAGGSYNEQFF. The CDR3 nucleotides are TGTGCCAGCAGCTTAGTGGCAGGGGGTTCCTACAATGAGCAGTTCTTC.